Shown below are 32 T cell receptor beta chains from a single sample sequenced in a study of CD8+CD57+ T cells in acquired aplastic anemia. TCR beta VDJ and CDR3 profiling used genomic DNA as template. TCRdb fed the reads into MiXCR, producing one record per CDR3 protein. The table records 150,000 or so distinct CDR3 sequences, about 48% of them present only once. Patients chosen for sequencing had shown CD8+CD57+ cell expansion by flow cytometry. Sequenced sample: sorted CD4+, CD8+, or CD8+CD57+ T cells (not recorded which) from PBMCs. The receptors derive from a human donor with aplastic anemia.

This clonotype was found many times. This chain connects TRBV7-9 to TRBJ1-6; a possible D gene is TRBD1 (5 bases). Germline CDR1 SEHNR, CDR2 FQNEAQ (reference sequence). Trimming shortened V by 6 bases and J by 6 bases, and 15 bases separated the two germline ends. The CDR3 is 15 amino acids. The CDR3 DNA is TGTGCCAGCAGTCTCAATCAGGGTAGTAATTCACCCCTCCACTTT. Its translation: CASSLNQGSNSPLHF.

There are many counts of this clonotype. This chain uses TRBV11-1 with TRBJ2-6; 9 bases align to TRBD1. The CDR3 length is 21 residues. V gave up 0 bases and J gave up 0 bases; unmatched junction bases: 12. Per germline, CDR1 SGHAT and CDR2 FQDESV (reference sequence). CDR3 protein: CASSLAGQGAPPFSGANVLTF. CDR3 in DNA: TGTGCCAGCAGCTTAGCGGGACAGGGTGCCCCCCCCTTCTCTGGGGCCAACGTCCTGACTTTC.

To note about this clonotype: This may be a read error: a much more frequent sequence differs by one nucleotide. The DNA for the CDR3 is TGCGCCAGCAGCTTGGAAGGTGACCGGGATGGCTACACCTTC. Encoded protein: CASSLEGDRDGYTF. This chain connects TRBV5-1 to TRBJ1-2; no reliable D call. The germline V and J ends were trimmed by 0 bases and 6 bases, with 12 bases remaining between them. Germline V gene data show CDR1 as SGHRS and CDR2 as YFSETQ. This CDR3 contains 14 residues.

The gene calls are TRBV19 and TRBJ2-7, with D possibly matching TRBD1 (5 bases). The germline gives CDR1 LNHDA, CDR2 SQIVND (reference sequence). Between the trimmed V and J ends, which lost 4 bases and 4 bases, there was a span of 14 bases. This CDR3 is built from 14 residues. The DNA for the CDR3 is TGTGCCAGTAGTAGGGCGGACACCCTTTACGAGCAGTACTTC. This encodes CASSRADTLYEQYF.

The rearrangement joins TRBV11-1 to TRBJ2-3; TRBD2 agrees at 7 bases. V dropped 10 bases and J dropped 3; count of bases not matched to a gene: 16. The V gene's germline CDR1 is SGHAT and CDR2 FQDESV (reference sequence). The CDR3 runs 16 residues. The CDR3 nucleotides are TGTGCCACCAGTGATTCGGAGCGGGGTTTTACAGATACGCAGTATTTT. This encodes CATSDSERGFTDTQYF.

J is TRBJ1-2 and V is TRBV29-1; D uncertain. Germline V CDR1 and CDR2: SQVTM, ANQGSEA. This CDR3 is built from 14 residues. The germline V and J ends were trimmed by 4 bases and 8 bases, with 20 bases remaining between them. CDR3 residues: CSVVEGKMMAGYTF. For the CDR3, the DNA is TGCAGCGTTGTAGAGGGAAAGATGATGGCAGGCTACACCTTC.

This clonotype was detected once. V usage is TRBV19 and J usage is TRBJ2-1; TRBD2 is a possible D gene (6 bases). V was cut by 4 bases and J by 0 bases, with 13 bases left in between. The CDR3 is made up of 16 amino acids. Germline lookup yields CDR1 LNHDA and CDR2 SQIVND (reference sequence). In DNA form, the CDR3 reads TGTGCCAGTAGTACCCAAGGAGGGGTCTCCTACAATGAGCAGTTCTTC. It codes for CASSTQGGVSYNEQFF.

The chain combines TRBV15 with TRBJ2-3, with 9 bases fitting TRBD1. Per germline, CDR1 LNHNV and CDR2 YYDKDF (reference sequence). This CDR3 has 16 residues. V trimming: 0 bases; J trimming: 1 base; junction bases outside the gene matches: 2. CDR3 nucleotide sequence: TGTGCCACCAGCAGAGAGCGGGACAGGGGCACAGATACGCAGTATTTT. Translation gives CATSRERDRGTDTQYF.

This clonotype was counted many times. CDR3 sequence reads: CSARGQYSYEQYF. The DNA for the CDR3 is TGCAGTGCTAGGGGGCAGTACTCCTACGAGCAGTACTTC. The chain joins TRBV20-1 to TRBJ2-7, with D possibly TRBD1 on 5 matching bases. This CDR3 has 13 residues. Germline CDR1 is DFQATT and CDR2 is SNEGSKA (reference sequence). Trimming removed 3 bases at V and 0 bases at J, with 9 bases between.

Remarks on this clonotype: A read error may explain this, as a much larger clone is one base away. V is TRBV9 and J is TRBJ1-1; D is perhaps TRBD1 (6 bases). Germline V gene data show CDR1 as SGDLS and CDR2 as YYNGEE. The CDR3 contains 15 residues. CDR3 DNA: TGTTCCAGCAGCGTAGAGGGGGGGATTAACACTGAAGCTTTCTTT. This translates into CSSSVEGGINTEAFF.

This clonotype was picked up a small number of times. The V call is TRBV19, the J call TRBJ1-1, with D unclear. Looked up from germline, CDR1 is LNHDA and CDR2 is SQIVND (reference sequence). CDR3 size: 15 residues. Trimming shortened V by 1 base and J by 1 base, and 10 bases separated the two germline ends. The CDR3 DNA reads TGTGCCAGTAGTATAGCAGGAAATGGGAACACTGAAGCTTTCTTT. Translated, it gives CASSIAGNGNTEAFF.

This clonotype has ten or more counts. CDR3 nucleotides: TGTGCCAGCAAGGACAGGGCGAGGACTGAAGCTTTCTTT. Translated: CASKDRARTEAFF. This sequence joins TRBV27 and TRBJ1-1; 8 nucleotides align to TRBD1. Trimming at V came to 7 bases and at J to 5 bases, leaving 6 bases not matched to a gene. Per the germline V gene, CDR1 is MNHEY and CDR2 is SMNVEV (reference sequence). CDR3 length equals 13 residues.

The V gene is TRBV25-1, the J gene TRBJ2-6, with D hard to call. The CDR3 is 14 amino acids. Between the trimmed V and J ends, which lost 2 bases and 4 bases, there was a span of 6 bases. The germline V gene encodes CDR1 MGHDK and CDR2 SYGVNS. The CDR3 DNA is TGTGCCAGCAGTGAACAGGTCGGGGCCAACGTCCTGACTTTC. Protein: CASSEQVGANVLTF.

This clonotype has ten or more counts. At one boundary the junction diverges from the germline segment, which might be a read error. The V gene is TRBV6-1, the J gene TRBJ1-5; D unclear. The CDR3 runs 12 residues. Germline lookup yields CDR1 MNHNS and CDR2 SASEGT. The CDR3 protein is CASSPLNHPQHF. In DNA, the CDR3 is TGTGCCAGCAGTCCTCTAAATCATCCCCAGCATTTT.

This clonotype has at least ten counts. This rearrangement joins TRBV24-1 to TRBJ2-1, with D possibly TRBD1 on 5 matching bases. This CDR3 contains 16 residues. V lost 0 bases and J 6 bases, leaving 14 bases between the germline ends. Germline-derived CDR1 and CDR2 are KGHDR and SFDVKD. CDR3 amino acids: CATSDLRTTGSNEQFF. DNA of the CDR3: TGTGCCACCAGTGATTTGAGGACAACTGGAAGCAATGAGCAGTTCTTC.

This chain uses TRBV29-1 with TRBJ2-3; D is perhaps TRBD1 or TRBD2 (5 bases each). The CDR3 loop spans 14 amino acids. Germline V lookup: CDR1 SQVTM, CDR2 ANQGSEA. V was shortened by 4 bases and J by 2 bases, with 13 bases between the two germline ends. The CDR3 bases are TGCAGCGTTGCCGGGACGGAGCTCACAGATACGCAGTATTTT. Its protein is CSVAGTELTDTQYF.

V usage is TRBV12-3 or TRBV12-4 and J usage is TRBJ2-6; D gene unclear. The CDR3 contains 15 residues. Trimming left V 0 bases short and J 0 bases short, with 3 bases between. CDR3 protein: CASSLAVSGANVLTF. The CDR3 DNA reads TGTGCCAGCAGTTTAGCGGTCTCTGGGGCCAACGTCCTGACTTTC.

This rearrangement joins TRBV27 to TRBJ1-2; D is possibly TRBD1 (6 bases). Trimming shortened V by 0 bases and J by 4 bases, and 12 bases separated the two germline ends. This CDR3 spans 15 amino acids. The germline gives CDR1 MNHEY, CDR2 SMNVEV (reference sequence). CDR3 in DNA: TGTGCCAGCAGTTTATCTTTGGGGGCAGCCTATGGCTACACCTTC. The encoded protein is CASSLSLGAAYGYTF.

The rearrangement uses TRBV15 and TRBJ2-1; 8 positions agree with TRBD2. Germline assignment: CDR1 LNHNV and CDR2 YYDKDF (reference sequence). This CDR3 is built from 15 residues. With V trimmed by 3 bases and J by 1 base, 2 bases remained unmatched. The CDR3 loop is CATSSERGSYNEQFF. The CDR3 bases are TGTGCCACCAGCAGCGAGCGGGGGTCCTACAATGAGCAGTTCTTC.

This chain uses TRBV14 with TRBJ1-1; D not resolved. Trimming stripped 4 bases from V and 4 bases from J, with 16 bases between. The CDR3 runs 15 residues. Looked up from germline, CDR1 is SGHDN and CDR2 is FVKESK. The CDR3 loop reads CASSRIHLGSTEAFF. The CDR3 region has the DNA TGTGCCAGCAGCCGAATTCACTTAGGGAGCACTGAAGCTTTCTTT.

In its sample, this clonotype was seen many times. In DNA form, the CDR3 reads TGTGCCAGCAGCCGTCCGGGCGGGGGGGCATCAGATACGCAGTATTTT. Amino acids: CASSRPGGGASDTQYF. The V gene is TRBV7-6, the J gene TRBJ2-3, with TRBD2 matching over 9 bases. Germline lookup yields CDR1 SGHVS and CDR2 FNYEAQ. J lost 4 bases, V lost 5 bases, and 10 bases had no gene match. The CDR3 totals 16 residues.

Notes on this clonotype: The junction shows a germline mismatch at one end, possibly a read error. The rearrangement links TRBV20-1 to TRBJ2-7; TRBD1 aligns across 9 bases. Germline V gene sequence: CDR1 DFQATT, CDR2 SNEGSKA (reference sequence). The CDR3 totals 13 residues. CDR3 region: CSARGTGRGERYF. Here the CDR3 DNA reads TGCAGTGCTCGCGGGACAGGGCGAGGCGAGCGGTACTTC.

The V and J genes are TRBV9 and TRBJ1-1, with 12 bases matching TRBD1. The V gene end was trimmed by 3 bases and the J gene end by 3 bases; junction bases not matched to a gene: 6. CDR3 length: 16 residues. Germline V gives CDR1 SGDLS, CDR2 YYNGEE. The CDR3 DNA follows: TGTGCCAGCAGCGCCGGGACAGGGGGCCAAGACACTGAAGCTTTCTTT. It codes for CASSAGTGGQDTEAFF.

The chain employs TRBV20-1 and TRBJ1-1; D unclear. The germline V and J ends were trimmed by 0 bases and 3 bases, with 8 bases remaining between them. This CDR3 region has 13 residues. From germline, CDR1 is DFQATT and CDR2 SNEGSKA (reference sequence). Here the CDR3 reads CSARERGDTEAFF. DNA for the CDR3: TGCAGTGCTAGAGAGAGAGGAGACACTGAAGCTTTCTTT.

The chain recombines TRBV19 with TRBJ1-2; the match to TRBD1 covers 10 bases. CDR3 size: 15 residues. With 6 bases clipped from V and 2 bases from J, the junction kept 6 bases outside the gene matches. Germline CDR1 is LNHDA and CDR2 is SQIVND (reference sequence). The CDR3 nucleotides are TGTGCCAGTAGACCGGCGGGACAGGGGAACTATGGCTACACCTTC. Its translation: CASRPAGQGNYGYTF.

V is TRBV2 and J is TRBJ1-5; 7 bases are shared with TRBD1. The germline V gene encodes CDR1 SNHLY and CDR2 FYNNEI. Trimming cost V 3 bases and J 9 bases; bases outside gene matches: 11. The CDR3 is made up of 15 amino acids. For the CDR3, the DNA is TGTGCCAGCAGTGACGAAGACAGGGATCTGTCGCCCCAGCATTTT. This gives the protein CASSDEDRDLSPQHF.

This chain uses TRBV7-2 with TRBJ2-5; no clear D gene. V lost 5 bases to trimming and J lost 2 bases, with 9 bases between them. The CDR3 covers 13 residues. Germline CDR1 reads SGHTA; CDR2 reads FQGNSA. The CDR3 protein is CASSRASQETQYF. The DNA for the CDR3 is TGTGCCAGCAGCCGTGCGAGTCAAGAGACCCAGTACTTC. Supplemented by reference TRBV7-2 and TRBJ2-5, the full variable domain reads GAGVSQSPSNKVTEKGKDVELRCDPISGHTALYWYRQSLGQGLEFLIYFQGNSAPDKSGLPSDRFSAERTGGSVSTLTIQRTQQEDSAVYLCASSRASQETQYFGPGTRLLVL.

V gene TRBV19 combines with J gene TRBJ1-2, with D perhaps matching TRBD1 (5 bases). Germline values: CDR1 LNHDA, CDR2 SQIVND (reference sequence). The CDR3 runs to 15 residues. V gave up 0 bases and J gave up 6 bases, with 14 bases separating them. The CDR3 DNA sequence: TGTGCCAGTAGTATAGATCGGGGGGTCTCGGATGGCTACACCTTC. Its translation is CASSIDRGVSDGYTF.

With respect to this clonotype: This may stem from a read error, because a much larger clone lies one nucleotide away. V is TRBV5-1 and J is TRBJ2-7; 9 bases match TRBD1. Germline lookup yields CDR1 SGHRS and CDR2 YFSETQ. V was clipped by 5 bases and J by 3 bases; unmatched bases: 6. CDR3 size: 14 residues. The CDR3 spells CASRTVTGGYEQYF. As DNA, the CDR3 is TGCGCCAGCAGGACCGTGACAGGGGGCTACGAGCAGTACTTC.

This chain's CDR3 is CASSEFRSRLSGNTIYF. The CDR3 DNA reads TGTGCCAGCAGTGAATTCCGGTCCCGCCTCTCTGGAAACACCATATATTTT. V and J are TRBV25-1 and TRBJ1-3, with D hard to call. The CDR3 is 17 residues long. The V gene lost 1 base and the J gene lost 0 bases, with 13 bases spanning the gap. Looked up from germline, CDR1 is MGHDK and CDR2 is SYGVNS.

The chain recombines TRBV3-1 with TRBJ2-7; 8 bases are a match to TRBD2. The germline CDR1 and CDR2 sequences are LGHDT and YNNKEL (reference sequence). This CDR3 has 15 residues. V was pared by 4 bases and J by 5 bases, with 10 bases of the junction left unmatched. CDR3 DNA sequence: TGTGCCAGCAGCCTCCCCGGGGGGGCCGGGCACGAGCAGTACTTC. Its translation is CASSLPGGAGHEQYF.

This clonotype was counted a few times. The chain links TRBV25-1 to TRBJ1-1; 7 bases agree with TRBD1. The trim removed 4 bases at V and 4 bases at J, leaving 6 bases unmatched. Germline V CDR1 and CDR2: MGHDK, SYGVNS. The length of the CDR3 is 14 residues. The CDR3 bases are TGTGCCAGCAGTGGACAGGGCAAGGGCACTGAAGCTTTCTTT. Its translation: CASSGQGKGTEAFF.